These 7 T cell receptor beta chains share one sample of origin, sequenced in a study of T cell repertoires in cytomegalovirus infection. TCRdb ran MiXCR on the reads and lists one entry per CDR3 protein. The table shows about 330,000 distinct CDR3 sequences, with roughly 34% occurring only once. Antigens of these TCRs are unknown. The sample in question was cultured PBMCs, obtained from culture after CMV antigen stimulation. These receptor sequences come from a human donor in good health (CMV status not recorded). Some clones in this sample may be carry-over from other donors' samples.

V usage is TRBV6-1 and J usage is TRBJ1-6, with D unresolved. Trimming shortened V by 5 bases and J by 7 bases, and 12 bases separated the two germline ends. The CDR3 covers 14 residues. Per the germline V gene, CDR1 is MNHNS and CDR2 is SASEGT. In DNA form, the CDR3 reads TGTGCCAGCAGTCCCCCGGGTCAAAATTCACCCCTCCACTTT. Its protein is CASSPPGQNSPLHF.

V is TRBV28 and J is TRBJ2-7; 14 bases map to TRBD2. Per the germline V gene, CDR1 is MDHEN and CDR2 is SYDVKM. The CDR3 extends over 15 amino acids. J was trimmed by 4 bases and V by 6 bases; bases with no gene match: 5. The CDR3, as DNA: TGTGCCAGCAGCGGTGGGACTAGCGGGAGTTACGAGCAGTACTTC. Encoded protein: CASSGGTSGSYEQYF. Looking up the rest from reference TRBV28 and TRBJ2-7 gives the full variable domain: DVKVTQSSRYLVKRTGEKVFLECVQDMDHENMFWYRQDPGLGLRLIYFSYDVKMKEKGDIPEGYSVSREKKERFSLILESASTNQTSMYLCASSGGTSGSYEQYFGPGTRLTVT.

The chain joins TRBV7-6 to TRBJ2-1; D is possibly TRBD2 (5 bases). Germline V gene data show CDR1 as SGHVS and CDR2 as FNYEAQ. The CDR3 sequence is 16 residues long. The germline V and J ends were trimmed by 7 bases and 3 bases, with 19 bases remaining between them. The CDR3 DNA is TGTGCCAGCACGCCTATTCGGGGAGAAAACTACAATGAGCAGTTCTTC. It codes for CASTPIRGENYNEQFF.

This clonotype was detected a few times. The genes are TRBV12-3 or TRBV12-4 and TRBJ2-5; TRBD1 matches at 9 bases. The CDR3 sequence is 19 residues long. V was pared by 6 bases and J by 2 bases, with 19 bases of the junction left unmatched. DNA for the CDR3: TGTGCCAGCAGCCGACTGCTCGGTAGTACAGGGGGCGAACAAGAGACCCAGTACTTC. Translating it yields CASSRLLGSTGGEQETQYF.

The V and J genes are TRBV12-3 or TRBV12-4 and TRBJ1-1; D not resolved. V lost 6 bases, J lost 5 bases, and 16 bases lay in between. The CDR3 has 14 residues. CDR3 nucleotide sequence: TGTGCCAGCAGCCCTCCCCCGGAGACAACTGAAGCTTTCTTT. Protein product: CASSPPPETTEAFF.

The chain couples TRBV25-1 to TRBJ2-2; D remains unclear. The CDR3 is made up of 11 amino acids. CDR1 is MGHDK and CDR2 is SYGVNS in the germline V gene. The germline V and J ends were trimmed by 6 bases and 8 bases, with 7 bases remaining between them. The CDR3 loop is CASRGWGELFF. The CDR3 nucleotides are TGTGCCAGCAGAGGGTGGGGGGAGCTGTTTTTT.

This clonotype has more than one count but fewer than ten. The CDR3 DNA reads as TGCAGTGCTACTCGGGGGGCGACGAACACTGAAGCTTTCTTT. Translated, it gives CSATRGATNTEAFF. The V gene is TRBV20-1, the J gene TRBJ1-1; D may be TRBD1 (6 bases). Germline CDR1 and CDR2: DFQATT and SNEGSKA (reference sequence). V was trimmed by 4 bases and J by 1 base, leaving 13 bases between them. There are 14 residues in the CDR3.